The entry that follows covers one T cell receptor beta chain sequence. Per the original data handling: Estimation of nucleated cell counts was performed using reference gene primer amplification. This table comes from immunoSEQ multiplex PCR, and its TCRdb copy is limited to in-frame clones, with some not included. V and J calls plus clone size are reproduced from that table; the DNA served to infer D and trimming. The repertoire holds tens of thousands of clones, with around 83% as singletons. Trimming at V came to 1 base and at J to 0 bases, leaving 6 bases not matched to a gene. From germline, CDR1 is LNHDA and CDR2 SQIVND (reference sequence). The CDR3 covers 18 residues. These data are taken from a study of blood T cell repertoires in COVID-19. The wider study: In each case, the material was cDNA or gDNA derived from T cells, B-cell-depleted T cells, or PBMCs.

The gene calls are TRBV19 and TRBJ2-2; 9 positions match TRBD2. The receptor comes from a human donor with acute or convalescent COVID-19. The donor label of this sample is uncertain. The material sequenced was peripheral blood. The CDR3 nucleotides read TGTGCCAGTAGTATAGGGGTCGGACTAGCGACGAACACCGGGGAGCTGTTTTTT. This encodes CASSIGVGLATNTGELFF.